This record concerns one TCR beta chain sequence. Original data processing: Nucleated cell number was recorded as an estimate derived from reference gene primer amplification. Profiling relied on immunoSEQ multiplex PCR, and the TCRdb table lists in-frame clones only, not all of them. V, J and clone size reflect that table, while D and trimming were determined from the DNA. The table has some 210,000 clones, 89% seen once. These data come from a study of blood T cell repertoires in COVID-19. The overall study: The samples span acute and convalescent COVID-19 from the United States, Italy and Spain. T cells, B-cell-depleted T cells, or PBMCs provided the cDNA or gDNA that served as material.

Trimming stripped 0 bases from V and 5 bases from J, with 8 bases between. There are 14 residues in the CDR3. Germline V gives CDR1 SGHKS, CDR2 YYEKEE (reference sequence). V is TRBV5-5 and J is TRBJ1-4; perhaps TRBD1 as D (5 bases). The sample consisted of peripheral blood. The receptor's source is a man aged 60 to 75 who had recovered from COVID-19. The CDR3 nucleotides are TGTGCCAGCAGCTTGGACGGGGGGAATGAAAAACTGTTTTTT. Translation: CASSLDGGNEKLFF.